This section outlines one T cell receptor (beta chain) sequence together with its context. The antigen is not known. PCR involved 60 Vbeta and 13 Jbeta primers. Some clones are missing from TCRdb's copy, which holds only in-frame ones; the method was immunoSEQ multiplex PCR. The table lists some 62,000 clones. The sample is drawn from a study of cytomegalovirus exposure and HLA in healthy donors. Notes on the study in general: As a later analysis showed, several of the most significant clusters appeared to be linked to common viral pathogens.

Sequencing was performed on PBMCs. This TCR was sampled from a man aged 25 to 40 in good health and CMV-seropositive.

The CDR3 here is CASSLRPGLADDGNEQFF. The CDR3 DNA is TGCGCCAGCAGCCTGCGACCGGGACTAGCGGATGATGGGAATGAGCAGTTCTTC. The V and J genes are TRBV4-1 and TRBJ2-1; 11 bases align to TRBD2. The CDR3 runs 18 residues. Germline CDR1 is MGHRA and CDR2 is YSYEKL. J gave up 7 bases and V 4 bases, and 15 bases lay outside the gene matches.